The 11 T cell receptor beta chains below were found in one sample sequenced in a study of shared clonotypes between healthy human individuals. Libraries were prepared by immunoSEQ multiplex PCR; TCRdb keeps only in-frame clonotypes and omits some of them. The top ten clones hold 0.9% to 1.4% of a sample with some 2.1 million clones, approximately 95% of them seen once. Cells designated naive CD8 were CD45RO-negative and were positively selected for CCR7, with terminally differentiated effector memory CD45RA+ cells excluded. The sample taken for sequencing was naive CD8+ T cells sorted from blood. These receptors all stem from a man between 18 and 29 years old in good health.

The J gene is TRBJ2-2, the V gene TRBV7-8; 10 bases fit TRBD2. J gave up 2 bases and V 2 bases, and 2 bases lay outside the gene matches. CDR3 length: 16 residues. Per the germline V gene, CDR1 is SGHVS and CDR2 is FQNEAQ. The CDR3 nucleotides read TGTGCCAGCAGCTTAAAACTAGCGGGAAACACCGGGGAGCTGTTTTTT. Protein: CASSLKLAGNTGELFF.

The chain joins TRBV19 to TRBJ2-1; 7 nucleotides agree with TRBD1. The germline gives CDR1 LNHDA, CDR2 SQIVND (reference sequence). Unmatched junction bases numbered 8, after V lost 7 bases and J lost 5 bases. The CDR3 length is 14 residues. The CDR3 DNA reads TGTGCCAGTACTCTTAGGGGGCGGGACAATGAGCAGTTCTTC. As protein: CASTLRGRDNEQFF. Complete variable domain (other parts from reference TRBV19 and TRBJ2-1): DGGITQSPKYLFRKEGQNVTLSCEQNLNHDAMYWYRQDPGQGLRLIYYSQIVNDFQKGDIAEGYSVSREKKESFPLTVTSAQKNPTAFYLCASTLRGRDNEQFFGPGTRLTVL.

The genes are TRBV10-2 and TRBJ2-7, with 13 bases identical to TRBD2. Germline V gene data show CDR1 as WSHSY and CDR2 as SAAADI. The V gene end was trimmed by 7 bases and the J gene end by 0 bases; junction bases not matched to a gene: 15. The CDR3 contains 19 residues. The CDR3 spells CASKGLGLAGATSSYEQYF. CDR3 nucleotide sequence: TGCGCCAGCAAGGGACTCGGACTAGCGGGGGCCACGAGCTCCTACGAGCAGTACTTC.

J is TRBJ1-4 and V is TRBV5-8, with D maybe TRBD1 (6 bases). CDR1 is SGHTS, CDR2 YDEGEE, per germline. The CDR3 spans 12 residues. V lost 10 bases to trimming and J lost 7 bases, with 14 bases between them. The DNA for the CDR3 is TGTGCCGCCGCGGGCAGGGGTGAAAAACTGTTTTTT. It translates to CAAAGRGEKLFF.

J is TRBJ1-2 and V is TRBV6-6; TRBD1 aligns across 8 bases. Looked up from germline, CDR1 is MNHNY and CDR2 is SVGAGI (reference sequence). The CDR3 length is 14 residues. The trim removed 4 bases at V and 4 bases at J, leaving 5 bases unmatched. As DNA, the CDR3 is TGTGCCAGCAGTTCGGACAGGGAATTCTATGGCTACACCTTC. Translated: CASSSDREFYGYTF.

J is TRBJ1-6 and V is TRBV5-6; 8 bases map to TRBD1. The CDR3 extends over 14 amino acids. Trimming took 2 bases from V and 9 from J; bases not matched to a gene: 4. CDR1 is SGHDT and CDR2 is YYEEEE in the germline V gene. CDR3 in DNA: TGTGCCAGCAGCTTTGGGACAGGTCTTTCACCCCTCCACTTT. Protein: CASSFGTGLSPLHF.

This chain links TRBV25-1 with TRBJ2-1; tentative D call: TRBD2 (5 bases). V lost 2 bases, J lost 4 bases, and 15 bases lay in between. CDR3 length equals 16 residues. Germline V lookup: CDR1 MGHDK, CDR2 SYGVNS. CDR3 bases: TGTGCCAGCAGTGAACCGACGGGATTATTTTACAATGAGCAGTTCTTC. This encodes CASSEPTGLFYNEQFF.

The chain employs TRBV10-3 and TRBJ1-1, with TRBD1 as a possible D gene (5 bases). The CDR3 has 14 residues. Trimming cost V 8 bases and J 1 base, with 14 bases left between them. The germline V gene has CDR1 ENHRY and CDR2 SYGVKD. In nucleotides, the CDR3 is TGTGCCATCTCGGCGACAGCACAGAACACTGAAGCTTTCTTT. Its protein is CAISATAQNTEAFF.

The CDR3 protein is CASTDGYGYTF. In DNA, the CDR3 is TGTGCCAGCACGGACGGGTATGGCTACACCTTC. The chain uses TRBV7-9 and TRBJ1-2; D is undetermined. There are 11 residues in the CDR3. V was clipped by 7 bases and J by 5 bases, with 8 bases between them. CDR1 is SEHNR and CDR2 is FQNEAQ in the germline V gene (reference sequence).

This clone was found once. V gene TRBV2 combines with J gene TRBJ1-3; D call uncertain. Trimming left V 8 bases short and J 4 bases short, with 27 bases between. The germline gives CDR1 SNHLY, CDR2 FYNNEI. The CDR3 spans 18 residues. This CDR3 reads CASELLNRRYSAGNTIYF. The DNA of the CDR3 is TGTGCCAGCGAACTTCTAAATCGCCGATACAGTGCCGGAAACACCATATATTTT.

The V and J genes are TRBV20-1 and TRBJ1-1; D ambiguous. V lost 6 bases and J 10 bases, leaving 15 bases between the germline ends. Germline V CDR1 and CDR2: DFQATT, SNEGSKA (reference sequence). CDR3 size: 11 residues. CDR3 residues: CSAREIEPAFF. DNA for the CDR3: TGCAGTGCCCGAGAGATAGAACCAGCTTTCTTT.